The 20 T cell receptor beta chains in this list originate from one sample, sequenced in a study of regulatory T cells in long-lasting Graves disease. The time point was: newly diagnosed GD, antithyroid drugs for less than 3 months. Generation of the TCR library employed RNA extracted from PBMCs. TCR beta libraries were built with iRepertoire HTBI primers and Arm-PCR of CDR3 regions. TCRdb used MiXCR to reprocess the multiplex PCR reads, holding one entry per CDR3 protein. Of hundreds of thousands of distinct CDR3 sequences listed, approximately 20% are singletons. Here the sequenced sample was peripheral blood mononuclear cells (PBMCs), taken at new diagnosis, from a patient treated with antithyroid drugs. The receptor set was obtained from a female donor with Graves disease.

This clonotype was counted ten times or more. The V gene is TRBV3-1, the J gene TRBJ1-5; a weak D match, TRBD1 (5 bases). The CDR3 length is 15 residues. CDR1 and CDR2 (germline): LGHDT, YNNKEL (reference sequence). Trimming left V 0 bases short and J 4 bases short, with 10 bases between. CDR3 sequence reads: CASSQDGGTNQPQHF. The CDR3 DNA reads TGTGCCAGCAGCCAAGATGGCGGGACGAATCAGCCCCAGCATTTT.

This clonotype was seen more than once but under ten times. The V gene is TRBV19, the J gene TRBJ2-7; the D is unclear. Between the trimmed V and J ends, which lost 3 bases and 3 bases, there was a span of 21 bases. CDR1 is LNHDA and CDR2 is SQIVND in the germline V gene (reference sequence). The CDR3 runs 17 residues. Here the CDR3 reads CASSIWDPRAPGYEQYF. CDR3 DNA sequence: TGTGCCAGTAGTATCTGGGATCCCCGGGCTCCGGGCTACGAGCAGTACTTC.

The rearrangement uses TRBV28 and TRBJ1-2; D is unclear. Per the germline V gene, CDR1 is MDHEN and CDR2 is SYDVKM. This CDR3 is built from 13 residues. V dropped 2 bases and J dropped 0 bases, with 4 bases sitting between them. CDR3 in amino acids: CASSLRANYGYTF. CDR3 nucleotides: TGTGCCAGCAGTTTACGGGCTAACTATGGCTACACCTTC.

In its sample, this clonotype was seen a few times. This chain joins TRBV12-3 or TRBV12-4 and TRBJ2-4; D perhaps matches TRBD2 (6 bases). V was trimmed by 6 bases and J by 1 base, leaving 7 bases between them. The CDR3 length is 13 residues. In nucleotides, the CDR3 is TGTGCCAGCAGACTAGCTGCCAAAAACATTCAGTACTTC. Protein sequence: CASRLAAKNIQYF.

In this sample, this clonotype turned up many times. The chain carries TRBV7-3 and TRBJ2-5; D may be TRBD1 or TRBD2 (6 bases each). The V end was cut by 5 bases, the J end by 5 bases, with 15 bases between. Germline loops: CDR1 SGHTA, CDR2 FQGTGA. This CDR3 contains 14 residues. CDR3 in amino acids: CASSPQGGGETQYF. CDR3 coding DNA: TGTGCCAGCAGCCCACAGGGTGGAGGGGAGACCCAGTACTTC.

This clonotype was seen a few times. This chain connects TRBV12-3 or TRBV12-4 to TRBJ2-3; D perhaps matches TRBD2 (5 bases). V shed 5 bases and J shed 2 bases, with 14 bases lying between them. The CDR3 spans 15 residues. The CDR3 reads CASSPTGISTDTQYF. In DNA form, the CDR3 reads TGTGCCAGCAGTCCCACGGGAATTTCCACAGATACGCAGTATTTT.

The J gene is TRBJ2-1, the V gene TRBV2; 13 bases map to TRBD2. The CDR3 length is 18 residues. V was pared by 6 bases and J by 6 bases, with 14 bases of the junction left unmatched. Germline V CDR1 and CDR2: SNHLY, FYNNEI. The CDR3 region has the DNA TGTGCCAGCAGAGAGAGGGCGGGGACTAGCGGGAACTTCAATGAGCAGTTCTTC. Residues: CASRERAGTSGNFNEQFF. The full variable domain, its missing parts supplied by reference TRBV2 and TRBJ2-1, is EPEVTQTPSHQVTQMGQEVILRCVPISNHLYFYWYRQILGQKVEFLVSFYNNEISEKSEIFDDQFSVERPDGSNFTLKIRSTKLEDSAMYFCASRERAGTSGNFNEQFFGPGTRLTVL.

For this clonotype: A much larger clone lies one base from this, so it may be a read error. The chain combines TRBV11-3 with TRBJ2-1; TRBD2 agrees at 7 bases. Germline V CDR1 and CDR2: SGHNT, YENEEA. The CDR3 consists of 14 residues. The CDR3 sequence is CARSLDGSGNEQFF. The CDR3 bases are TGTGCCAGGAGCTTAGATGGTAGCGGGAATGAGCAGTTCTTC. The full variable domain, rest sourced from reference TRBV11-3 and TRBJ2-1, is EAGVVQSPRYKIIEKKQPVAFWCNPISGHNTLYWYLQNLGQGPELLIRYENEEAVDDSQLPKDRFSAERLKGVDSTLKIQPAELGDSAVYLCARSLDGSGNEQFFGPGTRLTVL.

This clonotype appeared many times. The chain has TRBV6-1 and TRBJ1-1, with D uncertain. Per the germline V gene, CDR1 is MNHNS and CDR2 is SASEGT. The CDR3 length is 15 residues. V was shortened by 6 bases and J by 7 bases, with 21 bases between the two germline ends. The CDR3 spells CASSSQRERPGEAFF. CDR3 nucleotide sequence: TGTGCCAGCAGCTCCCAACGCGAGAGACCGGGTGAAGCTTTCTTT.

This clonotype was detected only once. The gene calls are TRBV2 and TRBJ2-1, with D unresolved. Trimming pared 4 bases from V and 6 bases from J, leaving 7 bases between. The germline V gene has CDR1 SNHLY and CDR2 FYNNEI. This CDR3 has 12 amino acids. The CDR3 DNA reads as TGTGCCAGCAGTGCCTATACCAATGAGCAGTTCTTC. It translates to CASSAYTNEQFF.

This clonotype was detected many times. The V call is TRBV2, the J call TRBJ2-1; D might be TRBD2 (6 bases). V was clipped by 5 bases and J by 2 bases, with 13 bases between them. The CDR3 runs 15 residues. Per germline, CDR1 SNHLY and CDR2 FYNNEI. In DNA, the CDR3 is TGTGCCAGCAGTCCACTGGCGGGGACCTACAATGAGCAGTTCTTC. It translates to CASSPLAGTYNEQFF.

This clonotype was picked up many times. The rearrangement joins TRBV12-3 or TRBV12-4 to TRBJ2-7; TRBD2 might be the D (5 bases). The germline V and J ends were trimmed by 2 bases and 4 bases, with 18 bases remaining between them. This CDR3 contains 16 residues. In DNA, the CDR3 is TGTGCCAGCAGTTTAAACCCTTCAAGCGGCGTATACGAGCAGTACTTC. Translating gives CASSLNPSSGVYEQYF.

The genes are TRBV30 and TRBJ2-3, with D maybe TRBD1 (5 bases). The CDR3 contains 13 residues. V was pared by 5 bases and J by 1 base, with 10 bases between. Germline V CDR1 and CDR2: GTSNPN, SVGIG (reference sequence). The CDR3 here is CAWGHLGTDTQYF. Written as DNA, the CDR3 is TGTGCCTGGGGACACTTGGGCACAGATACGCAGTATTTT. Full variable domain (rest looked up from reference TRBV30 and TRBJ2-3): SQTIHQWPATLVQPVGSPLSLECTVEGTSNPNLYWYRQAAGRGLQLLFYSVGIGQISSEVPQNLSASRPQDRQFILSSKKLLLSDSGFYLCAWGHLGTDTQYFGPGTRLTVL.

In this sample, this clonotype turned up many times. The chain is built from TRBV7-9 and TRBJ2-7; TRBD2 is a possible D gene (6 bases). CDR3 size: 15 residues. Germline V gives CDR1 SEHNR, CDR2 FQNEAQ (reference sequence). The V and J ends lost 3 bases and 3 bases respectively, with 15 bases between them. CDR3 sequence: CASSFREKANYEQYF. The CDR3 nucleotides read TGTGCCAGCAGCTTTCGGGAGAAGGCGAACTACGAGCAGTACTTC.

The genes are TRBV12-3 or TRBV12-4 and TRBJ2-5, with TRBD2 matching over 15 bases. The CDR3 totals 17 residues. J lost 4 bases, V lost 6 bases, and 9 bases had no gene match. DNA of the CDR3: TGTGCCAGCAGCCCCCCTGGACTAGCGGGAGGGCCAGAGACCCAGTACTTC. As protein: CASSPPGLAGGPETQYF.

The DNA of the CDR3 is TGTGCCAGCAGACCACTTAATCCGAATAGCGGGGGCCGCACAGATACGCAGTATTTT. This translates into CASRPLNPNSGGRTDTQYF. This chain uses TRBV6-1 with TRBJ2-3; 9 bases line up with TRBD2. This CDR3 comprises 19 residues. From germline, CDR1 is MNHNS and CDR2 SASEGT. The V segment lost 6 bases and the J segment 1 base; nucleotides outside the gene matches: 17.

This clonotype occurred many times. The chain has TRBV15 and TRBJ2-7; D might be TRBD1 (5 bases). The CDR3 loop spans 16 amino acids. Germline V gives CDR1 LNHNV, CDR2 YYDKDF (reference sequence). V lost 0 bases and J 3 bases, leaving 15 bases between the germline ends. CDR3 sequence: CATSRDRAGQIYEQYF. The CDR3 bases are TGTGCCACCAGCAGAGATAGGGCAGGGCAAATCTACGAGCAGTACTTC.

There are many counts of this clonotype. The rearrangement uses TRBV12-3 or TRBV12-4 and TRBJ1-2; the match to TRBD1 covers 7 bases. Trimming removed 6 bases from V and 7 bases from J; junction bases left unmatched: 8. The CDR3 length is 13 residues. The CDR3 bases are TGTGCCAGCAGACTGCAGGGGGGACGTGGCTACACCTTC. Residues: CASRLQGGRGYTF.

CDR3 loop: CASSPGTGGVAYEQYF. The DNA of the CDR3 is TGTGCCAGTAGTCCTGGGACAGGGGGAGTCGCCTACGAGCAGTACTTC. The J gene is TRBJ2-7, the V gene TRBV19, with 11 bases that match TRBD1. The trim removed 5 bases at V and 2 bases at J, leaving 8 bases unmatched. The CDR3 is made up of 16 amino acids. Germline CDR1 is LNHDA and CDR2 is SQIVND (reference sequence).

The chain is built from TRBV30 and TRBJ1-1; D gene unclear. Germline lookup yields CDR1 GTSNPN and CDR2 SVGIG (reference sequence). The length of the CDR3 is 13 residues. Trimming took off 5 bases at V and 1 base at J, with 11 bases between the two ends. This CDR3 reads CAWFSGENTEAFF. The CDR3 coding sequence is TGTGCCTGGTTCAGCGGAGAGAACACTGAAGCTTTCTTT.